What follows are 4 T cell receptor beta chains derived from one specimen sequenced in a study of beta chain features in type 1 diabetes. As every portion of the isolated RNA was reverse transcribed, the sequencing read expressed TCRB transcripts. Using immunoSEQ multiplex PCR, the repertoire was profiled, and TCRdb retains in-frame clones only, with some absent. The sample shows almost 350,000 clones, roughly 8% of them seen only once. The sample taken for sequencing was central memory CD4+ T cells from blood. The receptors come from a woman aged 18-30 years in good health.

This clone was detected only a few times. The rearrangement joins TRBV5-1 to TRBJ2-7; D is undetermined. The ends were cut back, 5 bases at V and 2 bases at J, with 8 bases in the middle. The CDR3 has 12 amino acids. CDR1 and CDR2 from the germline V gene are SGHRS and YFSETQ. This CDR3 reads CASRSGPYEQYF. CDR3 in DNA: TGCGCCAGCAGGTCTGGCCCCTACGAGCAGTACTTC.

This clone was detected only a few times. CDR3 sequence: CASKSQYGAQHF. In nucleotides, the CDR3 is TGTGCCAGCAAAAGTCAGTACGGAGCCCAGCATTTT. The gene calls are TRBV2 and TRBJ1-5; D unclear. Trimming shortened V by 7 bases and J by 11 bases, and 15 bases separated the two germline ends. Germline CDR1 and CDR2: SNHLY and FYNNEI. The CDR3 length is 12 residues.

V usage is TRBV5-1 and J usage is TRBJ2-7; 12 bases fit TRBD2. CDR1 is SGHRS, CDR2 YFSETQ, per germline. V gave up 4 bases and J gave up 4 bases; unmatched junction bases: 6. CDR3 length: 15 amino acids. CDR3 nucleotide sequence: TGCGCCAGCAGCCTGCTGACTAGCGGGAGTTACGAGCAGTACTTC. Translation: CASSLLTSGSYEQYF.

This clone was detected ten times or more. The gene calls are TRBV11-2 and TRBJ2-5, with D uncertain. V was cut by 1 base and J by 5 bases, with 2 bases left in between. Germline CDR1 reads SGHAT; CDR2 reads FQNNGV. This CDR3 is built from 11 residues. The CDR3 sequence: CASSLVETQYF. The CDR3 DNA sequence: TGTGCCAGCAGCTTAGTTGAGACCCAGTACTTC.